These T cell receptor beta chains were read from a single sample in a study of T cells after yellow fever vaccination. TCRdb re-analysed the 5' RACE reads in MiXCR, keeping a single row per CDR3 protein. The sample has hundreds of thousands of distinct CDR3 sequences, about 19% seen once; the top ten hold roughly a sixth. Specimen: PBMCs, collected before the yellow fever booster vaccination. These receptors originate from a man younger than 30 who received the YFV17D yellow fever vaccine. Each CDR3 is given with its conserved first and last residue. D genes are given only for firm matches. Only part of the rows carry a size: once, few, many, or a class if the clone is expanded.

>TRBJ2-7|-|TRBV4-3|many
TGCGCCAGCAGCCAAGACAGGTACGAGCAGTACTTC
CASSQDRYEQYF
>TRBJ2-3|TRBD2|TRBV3-1|many
TGTGCCAGCAGCCTCCTGGGACTAGCGGGGGACCCCCGCCACTCGCAGTATTTT
CASSLLGLAGDPRHSQYF
>TRBJ2-5|-|TRBV7-6|-
TGTGCCAGCAGCTTAGCCTTAGAGACCCAGTACTTC
CASSLALETQYF
>TRBJ1-4|-|TRBV28|once
TGTGCCAGCTCCGGTCGTTCAAATGAAAAACTGTTTTTT
CASSGRSNEKLFF
>TRBJ2-7|-|TRBV4-1|-
TGCGCCAGCAGCCAAGATCACCCCGGGAGCTCCTACGAGCAGTACTTC
CASSQDHPGSSYEQYF
>TRBJ2-1|TRBD2|TRBV7-2|few
TGTGCCAGCAGCTCCGGGGGGGCAAGCAATGAGCAGTTCTTC
CASSSGGASNEQFF
>TRBJ2-7|TRBD1|TRBV28|-
TGTGCCAGCAGCACAGGACAGGGACGTAGCGAGCAGTACTTC
CASSTGQGRSEQYF
>TRBJ2-7|-|TRBV29-1|-
TGCAGCGTCGACAAGGGGGATCCCGAGCAGTACTTC
CSVDKGDPEQYF
>TRBJ2-3|-|TRBV5-1|few
TGCGCCAGCAGCTTGTTTACAGGAACAGATACGCAGTATTTT
CASSLFTGTDTQYF
>TRBJ1-5|-|TRBV18|few
TGTGCCAGCTCACCATACGGAGGGTATAGCAATCAGCCCCAGCATTTT
CASSPYGGYSNQPQHF
>TRBJ2-7|-|TRBV20-1|-
TGCAGTGCTAGAGAGGTTTACGAGCAGTACTTC
CSAREVYEQYF
>TRBJ2-2|TRBD1|TRBV5-1|few
TGCGCCAGCAAACCTAGACAGGGGTTGAACACCGGGGAGCTGTTTTTT
CASKPRQGLNTGELFF
>TRBJ1-2|-|TRBV29-1|-
TGCAGCGTTGGGTTCGGACGGAACTATGGCTACACCTTC
CSVGFGRNYGYTF
>TRBJ1-2|-|TRBV6-5|few
TGTGCCAGCAGGACAGTGGGTGACTATGGCTACACCTTC
CASRTVGDYGYTF
>TRBJ1-2|-|TRBV11-2|few
TGTGCCAGCAGTCGACAGGTCCACTTTCTTGAGGGCTACACCTTC
CASSRQVHFLEGYTF
>TRBJ1-2|-|TRBV6-5|-
TGTGCCAGCAGTTACACCGTAGGACGGGGGTCACCATATGGCTACACCTTC
CASSYTVGRGSPYGYTF
>TRBJ2-3|TRBD2|TRBV20-1|-
TGCAGTGCTAGAAAGTTCACGGCTAGCGGATTCAGCACAGATACGCAGTATTTT
CSARKFTASGFSTDTQYF
>TRBJ2-1|-|TRBV5-8|few
TGTGCCAGCATCGTACCCGGGCGGTTCTTC
CASIVPGRFF
>TRBJ2-3|-|TRBV12-3/TRBV12-4|-
TGTGCCAGCACTTCGTCCCTCACAGATACGCAGTATTTT
CASTSSLTDTQYF
>TRBJ2-3|-|TRBV24-1|few
TGTGCCACCAGTGATTACCAGGGCTTCACAGATACGCAGTATTTT
CATSDYQGFTDTQYF
>TRBJ2-2|-|TRBV6-2/TRBV6-3|few
TGTGCCAGCAGTAGGGACGGACTCCGGGCCACCGGGGAGCTGTTTTTT
CASSRDGLRATGELFF
>TRBJ2-3|-|TRBV19|-
TGTGCCAGTAGTGTCGCAGGGGTCGGAGATACGCAGTATTTT
CASSVAGVGDTQYF
>TRBJ1-1|-|TRBV28|-
TGTGCCAGCGGCAGGGGTAACACTGAAGCTTTCTTT
CASGRGNTEAFF
>TRBJ2-3|-|TRBV9|few
TGTGCCAGCAGCGTAGTCGGAATCACAGATACGCAGTATTTT
CASSVVGITDTQYF
>TRBJ1-5|-|TRBV6-5|-
TGTGCCAGCAGTTCTCCGGGACAGCCCCAGCATTTT
CASSSPGQPQHF
>TRBJ1-6|-|TRBV27|few
TGTGCCAGCAGTTTGCGGGACCAGGGGTATAATTCACCCCTCCACTTT
CASSLRDQGYNSPLHF
>TRBJ2-5|-|TRBV5-1|many
TGCGCCAGCAGCTTGGCACCCCAAGAGACCCAGTACTTC
CASSLAPQETQYF
>TRBJ2-6|-|TRBV5-1|few
TGCGCCAGCAGCTTGGCCGCGAGCGCTGGGGCCAACGTCCTGACTTTC
CASSLAASAGANVLTF
>TRBJ1-1|-|TRBV5-1|-
TGCGCCAGCAGCTTGACAGTCCAAGGACGGACTGAAGCTTTCTTT
CASSLTVQGRTEAFF
>TRBJ2-3|-|TRBV5-1|-
TGCGCCAGCAGCTTACAGTTCGGGGGCACAGATACGCAGTATTTT
CASSLQFGGTDTQYF
>TRBJ2-3|-|TRBV6-2/TRBV6-3|-
TGTGCCAGCAGGTTCAGGTCGGGCACAGATACGCAGTATTTT
CASRFRSGTDTQYF